This TCR beta chain emerged from a study of human T cells and chemical hapten exposure. Findings of the study overall: Once DPC sensitization occurred, TCRs above 1 in 1000 frequency showed no change.

Time point indicated: healthy volunteer bleed at 6 weeks. Whole blood that had not been fractionated was the source of extracted total RNA. On this clonotype itself: Antigen: not known.

Each CDR3 protein is one row after TCRdb ran MiXCR on the RACE reads. The sample carries 65,000 to 95,000 distinct CDR3 sequences, roughly 7.9% recorded once. V gave up 5 bases and J gave up 1 base, with 14 bases separating them. CDR3 length equals 15 residues. Germline CDR1 and CDR2: SGHTA and FQGNSA. Material: whole blood. The chain carries TRBV7-2 and TRBJ1-1, with a weak D call TRBD1 (6 bases). The clonotype originates from a female donor in good health. Some clones in this sample may be carry-over from other donors' samples. The CDR3 DNA reads as TGTGCCAGCAGCCTGGGGGGCCTACCGAACACTGAAGCTTTCTTT. Protein product: CASSLGGLPNTEAFF.